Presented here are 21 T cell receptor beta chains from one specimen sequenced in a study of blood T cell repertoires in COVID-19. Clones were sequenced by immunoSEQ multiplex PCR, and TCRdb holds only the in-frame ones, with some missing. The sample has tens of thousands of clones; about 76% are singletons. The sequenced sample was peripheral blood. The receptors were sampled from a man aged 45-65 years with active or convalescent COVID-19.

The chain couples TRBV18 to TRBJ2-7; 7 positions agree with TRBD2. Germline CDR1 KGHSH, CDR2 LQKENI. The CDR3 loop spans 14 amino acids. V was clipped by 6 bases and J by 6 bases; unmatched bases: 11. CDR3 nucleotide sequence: TGTGCCAGCTCTGAGGAGCTCGGGACTATCGAGCAGTACTTC. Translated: CASSEELGTIEQYF. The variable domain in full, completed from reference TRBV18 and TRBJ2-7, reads NAGVMQNPRHLVRRRGQEARLRCSPMKGHSHVYWYRQLPEEGLKFMVYLQKENIIDESGMPKERFSAEFPKEGPSILRIQQVVRGDSAAYFCASSEELGTIEQYFGPGTRLTVT.

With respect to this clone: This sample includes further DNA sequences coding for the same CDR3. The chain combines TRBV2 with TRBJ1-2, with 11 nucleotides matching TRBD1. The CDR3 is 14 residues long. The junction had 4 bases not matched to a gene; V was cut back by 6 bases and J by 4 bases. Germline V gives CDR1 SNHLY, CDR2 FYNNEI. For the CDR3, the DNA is TGTGCCAGCAGAGAGGACAGGGGGCTCTATGGCTACACCTTC. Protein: CASREDRGLYGYTF.

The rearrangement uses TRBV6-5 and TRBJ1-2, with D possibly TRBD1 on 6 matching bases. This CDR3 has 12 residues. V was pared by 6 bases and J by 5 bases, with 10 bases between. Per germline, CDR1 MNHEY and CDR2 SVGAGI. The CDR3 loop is CASRQGRYGYTF. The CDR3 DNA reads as TGTGCCAGCAGACAGGGAAGATATGGCTACACCTTC.

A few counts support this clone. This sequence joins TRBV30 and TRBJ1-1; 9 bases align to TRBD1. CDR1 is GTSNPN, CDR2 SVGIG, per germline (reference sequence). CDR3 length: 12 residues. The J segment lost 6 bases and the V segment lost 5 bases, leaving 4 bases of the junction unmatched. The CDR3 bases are TGTGCCTGGGGACAGGGGTTCGCTGAAGCTTTCTTT. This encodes CAWGQGFAEAFF.

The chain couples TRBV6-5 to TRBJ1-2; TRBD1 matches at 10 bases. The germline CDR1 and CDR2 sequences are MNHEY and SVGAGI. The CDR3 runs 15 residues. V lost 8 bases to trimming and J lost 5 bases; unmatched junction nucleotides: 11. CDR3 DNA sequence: TGTGCCAGCGGGGACAGGGGTCGACGGAGTTATGGCTACACCTTC. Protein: CASGDRGRRSYGYTF.

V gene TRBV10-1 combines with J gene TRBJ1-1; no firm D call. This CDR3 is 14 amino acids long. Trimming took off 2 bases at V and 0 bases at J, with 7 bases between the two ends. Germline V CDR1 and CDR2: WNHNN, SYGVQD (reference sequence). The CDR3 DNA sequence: TGCGCCAGCAGTGAGGGGAGGGTGAACACTGAAGCTTTCTTT. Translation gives CASSEGRVNTEAFF.

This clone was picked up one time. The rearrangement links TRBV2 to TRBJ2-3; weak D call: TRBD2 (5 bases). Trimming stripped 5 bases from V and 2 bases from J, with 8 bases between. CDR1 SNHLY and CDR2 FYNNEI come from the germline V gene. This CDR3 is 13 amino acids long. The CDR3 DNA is TGTGCCAGCAGTTGGACTGTCACAGATACGCAGTATTTT. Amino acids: CASSWTVTDTQYF.

The CDR3 DNA reads TGTGCCAGCAGCTTAGTCTCTTTATTAGGGGATTTTTCCTACAATGAGCAGTTCTTC. This gives the protein CASSLVSLLGDFSYNEQFF. This chain connects TRBV7-6 to TRBJ2-1; tentative D call: TRBD1 (5 bases). The V and J ends lost 1 base and 1 base respectively, with 20 bases between them. Germline CDR1 and CDR2: SGHVS and FNYEAQ. The CDR3 is made up of 19 amino acids.

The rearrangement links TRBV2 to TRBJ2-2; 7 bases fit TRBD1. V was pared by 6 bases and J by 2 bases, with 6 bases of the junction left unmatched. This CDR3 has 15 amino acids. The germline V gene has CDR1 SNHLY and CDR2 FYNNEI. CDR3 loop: CASRHGTANTGELFF. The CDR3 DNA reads TGTGCCAGCAGGCACGGGACAGCTAACACCGGGGAGCTGTTTTTT.

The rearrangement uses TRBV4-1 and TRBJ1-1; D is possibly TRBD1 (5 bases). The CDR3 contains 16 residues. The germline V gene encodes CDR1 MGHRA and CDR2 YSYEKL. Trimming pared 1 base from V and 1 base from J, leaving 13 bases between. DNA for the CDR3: TGCGCCAGCAGCCAAGCGGGAGACAGAAGGAACACTGAAGCTTTCTTT. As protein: CASSQAGDRRNTEAFF.

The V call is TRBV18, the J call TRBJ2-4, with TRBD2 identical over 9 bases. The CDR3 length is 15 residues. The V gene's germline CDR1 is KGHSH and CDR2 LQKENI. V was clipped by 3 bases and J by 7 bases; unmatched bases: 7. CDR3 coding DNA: TGTGCCAGCTCACCCCTAGCGGGAAGAGGGAACATTCAGTACTTC. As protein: CASSPLAGRGNIQYF.

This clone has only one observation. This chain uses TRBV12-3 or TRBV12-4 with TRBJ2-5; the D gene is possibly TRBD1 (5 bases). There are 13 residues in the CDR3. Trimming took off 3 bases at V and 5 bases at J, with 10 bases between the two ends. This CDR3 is CASSFQGSETQYF. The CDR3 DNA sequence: TGTGCCAGCAGTTTCCAGGGTTCGGAGACCCAGTACTTC.

For the CDR3, the DNA is TGTGCCAGCAGTTTCCGCGGCTCCTACGAGCAGTACTTC. Encoded protein: CASSFRGSYEQYF. The chain employs TRBV12-3 or TRBV12-4 and TRBJ2-7; D uncertain. CDR3 size: 13 residues. The V and J ends lost 3 bases and 0 bases respectively, with 6 bases between them.

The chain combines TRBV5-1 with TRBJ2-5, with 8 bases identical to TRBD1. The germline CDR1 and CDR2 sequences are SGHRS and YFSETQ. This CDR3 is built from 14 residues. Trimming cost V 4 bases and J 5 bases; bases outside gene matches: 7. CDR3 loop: CASSLRTGLETQYF. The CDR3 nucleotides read TGCGCCAGCAGCCTAAGGACAGGGTTGGAGACCCAGTACTTC.

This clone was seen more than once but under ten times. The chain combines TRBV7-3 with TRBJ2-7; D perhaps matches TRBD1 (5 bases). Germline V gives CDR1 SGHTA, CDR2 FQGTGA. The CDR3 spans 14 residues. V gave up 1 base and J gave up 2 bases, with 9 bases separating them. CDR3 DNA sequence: TGTGCCAGCAGCTTAATGCCAGGGACCTACGAGCAGTACTTC. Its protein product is CASSLMPGTYEQYF.

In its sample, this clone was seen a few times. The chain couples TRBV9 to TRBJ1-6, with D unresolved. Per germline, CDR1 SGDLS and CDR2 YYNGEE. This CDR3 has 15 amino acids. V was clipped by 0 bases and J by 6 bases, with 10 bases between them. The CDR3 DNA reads TGTGCCAGCAGCGTAGCTATGGGGAGTAATTCACCCCTCCACTTT. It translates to CASSVAMGSNSPLHF.

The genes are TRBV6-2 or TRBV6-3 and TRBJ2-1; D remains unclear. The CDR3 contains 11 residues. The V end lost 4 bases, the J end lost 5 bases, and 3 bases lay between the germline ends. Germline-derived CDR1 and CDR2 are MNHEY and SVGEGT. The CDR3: CASSSNNEQFF. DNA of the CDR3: TGTGCCAGCAGTTCAAACAATGAGCAGTTCTTC.

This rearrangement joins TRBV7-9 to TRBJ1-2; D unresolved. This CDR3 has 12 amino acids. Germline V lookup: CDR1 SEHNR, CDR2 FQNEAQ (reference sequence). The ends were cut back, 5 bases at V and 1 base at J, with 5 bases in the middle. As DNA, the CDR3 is TGTGCCAGCAGCCCGAGTAACTATGGCTACACCTTC. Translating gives CASSPSNYGYTF.

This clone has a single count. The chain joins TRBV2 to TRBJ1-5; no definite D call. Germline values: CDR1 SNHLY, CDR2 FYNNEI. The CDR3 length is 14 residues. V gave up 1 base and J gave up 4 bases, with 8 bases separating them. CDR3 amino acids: CASSEGGRNQPQHF. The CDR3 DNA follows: TGTGCCAGCAGTGAAGGCGGGAGGAATCAGCCCCAGCATTTT.

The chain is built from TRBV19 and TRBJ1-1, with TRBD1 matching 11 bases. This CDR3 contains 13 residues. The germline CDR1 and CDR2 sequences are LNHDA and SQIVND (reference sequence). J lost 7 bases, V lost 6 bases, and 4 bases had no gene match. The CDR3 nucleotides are TGTGCCAGTAGCGGACAGGGGGCCCTTGAAGCTTTCTTT. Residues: CASSGQGALEAFF. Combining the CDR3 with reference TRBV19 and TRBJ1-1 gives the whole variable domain DGGITQSPKYLFRKEGQNVTLSCEQNLNHDAMYWYRQDPGQGLRLIYYSQIVNDFQKGDIAEGYSVSREKKESFPLTVTSAQKNPTAFYLCASSGQGALEAFFGQGTRLTVV.

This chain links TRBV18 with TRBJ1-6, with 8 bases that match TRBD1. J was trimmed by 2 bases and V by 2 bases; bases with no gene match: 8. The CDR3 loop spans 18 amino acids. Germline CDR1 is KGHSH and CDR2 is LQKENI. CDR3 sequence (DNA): TGTGCCAGCTCACCAGAGAGACAGGGGTTTACCTATAATTCACCCCTCCACTTT. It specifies CASSPERQGFTYNSPLHF.